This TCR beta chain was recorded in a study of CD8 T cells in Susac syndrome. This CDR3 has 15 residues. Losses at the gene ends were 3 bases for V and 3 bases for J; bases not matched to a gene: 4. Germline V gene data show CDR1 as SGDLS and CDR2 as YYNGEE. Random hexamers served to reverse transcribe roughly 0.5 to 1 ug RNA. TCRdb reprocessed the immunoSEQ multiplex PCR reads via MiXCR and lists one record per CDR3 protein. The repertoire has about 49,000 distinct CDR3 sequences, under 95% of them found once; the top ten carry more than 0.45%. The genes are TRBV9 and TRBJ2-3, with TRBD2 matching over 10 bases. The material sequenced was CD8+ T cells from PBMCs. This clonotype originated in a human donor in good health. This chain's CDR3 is CASSASGSRTDTQYF. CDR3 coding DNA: TGTGCCAGCAGCGCTAGCGGGAGCAGGACAGATACGCAGTATTTT.